The 10 T cell receptor beta chains below all came from one sample that was sequenced in a study of patients and donors after allogeneic stem cell transplantation. TCRdb reprocessed the RT-PCR reads via MiXCR and lists one record per CDR3 protein. The data contain roughly 960,000 distinct CDR3 sequences, approximately 18% of them singletons. Sequenced material: blood, either unsorted or a sorted T cell fraction (not recorded which). These receptors came from a human donor who was either an allogeneic HSCT recipient or a stem cell or donor lymphocyte infusion donor (not recorded which). It is not recorded whose cells these are; they may come from a transplant donor.

This chain links TRBV5-1 with TRBJ2-1, with 8 bases lining up with TRBD2. V lost 3 bases to trimming and J lost 6 bases; unmatched junction nucleotides: 8. The CDR3 runs 15 residues. CDR1 and CDR2 (germline): SGHRS, YFSETQ. CDR3 DNA: TGCGCCAGCAGCTACGGGGGGGACTTGGGCAATGAGCAGTTCTTC. Translation: CASSYGGDLGNEQFF.

This clonotype was seen a handful of times. The chain combines TRBV11-1 with TRBJ2-1; 14 nucleotides align to TRBD2. CDR1 and CDR2 from the germline V gene are SGHAT and FQDESV (reference sequence). The CDR3 has 18 amino acids. V was pared by 4 bases and J by 0 bases, with 5 bases of the junction left unmatched. The CDR3 bases are TGTGCCAGCAGCTCCCCTGGGACTAGCGGGAGCTCCTACAATGAGCAGTTCTTC. It encodes CASSSPGTSGSSYNEQFF.

This chain joins TRBV12-5 and TRBJ2-1; no reliable D call. Germline V gives CDR1 LGHNT, CDR2 FRNRAP. The CDR3 runs 16 residues. V was pared by 1 base and J by 0 bases, with 10 bases between. The CDR3 sequence: CASGLARKSSYNEQFF. CDR3 coding DNA: TGTGCTAGTGGTTTGGCCCGAAAGAGCTCCTACAATGAGCAGTTCTTC.

This sequence joins TRBV20-1 and TRBJ2-3; the match to TRBD2 covers 11 bases. Germline V gene lookup returns CDR1 DFQATT and CDR2 SNEGSKA (reference sequence). J gave up 7 bases and V 4 bases, and 7 bases lay outside the gene matches. This CDR3 contains 14 residues. CDR3 protein: CSATVSGGAYTQYF. The CDR3, as DNA: TGCAGTGCTACGGTTAGCGGGGGGGCATATACGCAGTATTTT.

The rearrangement links TRBV3-1 to TRBJ2-3; D not certain. V was cut by 2 bases and J by 2 bases, with 14 bases left in between. The CDR3 has 16 amino acids. The germline V gene encodes CDR1 LGHDT and CDR2 YNNKEL (reference sequence). DNA of the CDR3: TGTGCCAGCAGCCAACGTAATCCCAGATTCACAGATACGCAGTATTTT. Amino acids: CASSQRNPRFTDTQYF.

This clonotype was found a few times. The rearrangement joins TRBV9 to TRBJ1-2; a weak D match, TRBD1 (6 bases). Per the germline V gene, CDR1 is SGDLS and CDR2 is YYNGEE. The CDR3 runs to 16 residues. V lost 1 base to trimming and J lost 2 bases, with 15 bases between them. The CDR3 region is CASSVSNGGPNYGYTF. The CDR3 DNA follows: TGTGCCAGCAGCGTATCTAACGGGGGGCCCAACTATGGCTACACCTTC. The full variable domain, in which reference TRBV9 and TRBJ1-2 provide the parts outside the CDR3, is DSGVTQTPKHLITATGQRVTLRCSPRSGDLSVYWYQQSLDQGLQFLIQYYNGEERAKGNILERFSAQQFPDLHSELNLSSLELGDSALYFCASSVSNGGPNYGYTFGSGTRLTVV.

The V and J genes are TRBV20-1 and TRBJ2-7; tentative D call: TRBD2 (5 bases). The germline CDR1 and CDR2 sequences are DFQATT and SNEGSKA (reference sequence). V gave up 2 bases and J gave up 3 bases, with 14 bases separating them. CDR3 length equals 14 residues. CDR3 loop: CSARPPLTSYEQYF. DNA for the CDR3: TGCAGTGCTAGACCCCCTCTTACTAGCTACGAGCAGTACTTC.

The sample holds a few counts of this clonotype. The chain recombines TRBV6-6 with TRBJ1-1; no reliable D call. The CDR3 extends over 13 amino acids. The germline CDR1 and CDR2 sequences are MNHNY and SVGAGI (reference sequence). Trimming pared 7 bases from V and 2 bases from J, leaving 11 bases between. CDR3 loop: CASIRLDNTEAFF. CDR3 sequence (DNA): TGTGCCAGCATTAGACTAGATAACACTGAAGCTTTCTTT.

V gene TRBV30 combines with J gene TRBJ2-3, with a tentative D call TRBD1 (5 bases). The V gene lost 0 bases and the J gene lost 0 bases, with 10 bases spanning the gap. Germline lookup yields CDR1 GTSNPN and CDR2 SVGIG (reference sequence). This CDR3 has 15 amino acids. The CDR3 loop reads CAWSVRTTSTDTQYF. Here the CDR3 DNA reads TGTGCCTGGAGTGTTCGGACAACTAGCACAGATACGCAGTATTTT.

This clonotype was found a few times. The J gene is TRBJ2-2, the V gene TRBV20-1, with 12 bases lining up with TRBD2. Trimming cost V 0 bases and J 8 bases; bases outside gene matches: 7. CDR3 length equals 16 residues. Germline values: CDR1 DFQATT, CDR2 SNEGSKA (reference sequence). CDR3 nucleotide sequence: TGCAGTGCTAGAGATCGACTAGCGGGGGTTTCTGGGGAGCTGTTTTTT. This gives the protein CSARDRLAGVSGELFF.